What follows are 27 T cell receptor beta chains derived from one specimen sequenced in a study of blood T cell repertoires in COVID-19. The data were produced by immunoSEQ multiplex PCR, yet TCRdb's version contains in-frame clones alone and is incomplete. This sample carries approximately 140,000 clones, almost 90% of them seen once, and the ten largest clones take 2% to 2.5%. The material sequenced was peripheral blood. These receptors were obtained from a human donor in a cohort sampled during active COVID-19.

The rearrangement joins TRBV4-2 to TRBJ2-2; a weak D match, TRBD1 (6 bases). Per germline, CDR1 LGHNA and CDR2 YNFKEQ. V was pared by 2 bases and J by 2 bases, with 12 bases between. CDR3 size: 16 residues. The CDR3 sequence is CASSQRQASNTGELFF. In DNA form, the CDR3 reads TGTGCCAGCAGCCAAAGACAGGCTTCTAACACCGGGGAGCTGTTTTTT.

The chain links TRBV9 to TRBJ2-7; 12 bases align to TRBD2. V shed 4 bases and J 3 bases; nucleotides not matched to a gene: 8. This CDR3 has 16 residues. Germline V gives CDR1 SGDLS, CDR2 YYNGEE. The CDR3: CASSPGGLAGYYEQYF. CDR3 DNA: TGTGCCAGCAGCCCAGGCGGACTAGCGGGGTACTACGAGCAGTACTTC.

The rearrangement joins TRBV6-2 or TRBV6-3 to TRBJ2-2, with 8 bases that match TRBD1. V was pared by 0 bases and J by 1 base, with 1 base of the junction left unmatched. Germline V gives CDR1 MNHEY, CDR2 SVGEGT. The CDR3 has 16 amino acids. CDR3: CASSYSGQGNTGELFF. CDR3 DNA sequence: TGTGCCAGCAGTTACTCAGGACAGGGGAACACCGGGGAGCTGTTTTTT.

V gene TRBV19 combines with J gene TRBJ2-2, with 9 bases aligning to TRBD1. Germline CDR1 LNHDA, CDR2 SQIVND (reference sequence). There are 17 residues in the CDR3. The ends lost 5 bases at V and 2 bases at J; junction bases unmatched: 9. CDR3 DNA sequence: TGTGCCAGTAGTCCTCAACCGGGACAGGGAAACACCGGGGAGCTGTTTTTT. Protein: CASSPQPGQGNTGELFF.

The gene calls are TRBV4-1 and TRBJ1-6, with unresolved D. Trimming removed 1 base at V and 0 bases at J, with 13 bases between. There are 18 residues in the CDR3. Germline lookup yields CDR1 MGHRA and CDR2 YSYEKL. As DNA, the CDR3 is TGCGCCAGCAGCCAAGGAGGGATCAGGAGCTCCTATAATTCACCCCTCCACTTT. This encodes CASSQGGIRSSYNSPLHF.

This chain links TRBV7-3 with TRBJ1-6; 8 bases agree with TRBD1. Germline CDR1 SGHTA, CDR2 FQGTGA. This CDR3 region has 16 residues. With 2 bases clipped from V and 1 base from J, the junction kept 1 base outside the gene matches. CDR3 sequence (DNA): TGTGCCAGCAGCTTACAGGGGGCGTCCTATAATTCACCCCTCCACTTT. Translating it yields CASSLQGASYNSPLHF.

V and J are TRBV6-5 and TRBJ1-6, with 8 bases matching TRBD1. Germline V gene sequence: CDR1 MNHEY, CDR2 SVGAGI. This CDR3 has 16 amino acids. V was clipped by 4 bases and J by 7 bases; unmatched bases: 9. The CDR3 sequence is CASSLSQGAKNSPLHF. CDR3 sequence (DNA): TGTGCCAGCAGTTTGTCCCAGGGGGCGAAAAATTCACCCCTCCACTTT.

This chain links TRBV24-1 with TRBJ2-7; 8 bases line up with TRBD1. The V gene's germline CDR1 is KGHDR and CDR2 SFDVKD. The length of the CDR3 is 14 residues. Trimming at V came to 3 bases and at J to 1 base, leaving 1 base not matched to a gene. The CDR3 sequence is CATSDRTGSYEQYF. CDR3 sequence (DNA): TGTGCCACCAGTGATCGGACAGGGTCCTACGAGCAGTACTTC.

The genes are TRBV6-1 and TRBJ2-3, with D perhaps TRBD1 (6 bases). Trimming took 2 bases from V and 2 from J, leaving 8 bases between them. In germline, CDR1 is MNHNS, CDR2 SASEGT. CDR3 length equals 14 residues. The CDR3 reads CASSEQGTTDTQYF. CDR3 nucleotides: TGTGCCAGCAGTGAACAGGGGACCACAGATACGCAGTATTTT.

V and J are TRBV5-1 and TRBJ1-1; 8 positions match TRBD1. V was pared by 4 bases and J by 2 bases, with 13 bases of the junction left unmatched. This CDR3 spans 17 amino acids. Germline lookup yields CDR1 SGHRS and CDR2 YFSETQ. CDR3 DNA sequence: TGCGCCAGCAGCCCATATCTCGGGGGACAGGTAAACACTGAAGCTTTCTTT. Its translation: CASSPYLGGQVNTEAFF.

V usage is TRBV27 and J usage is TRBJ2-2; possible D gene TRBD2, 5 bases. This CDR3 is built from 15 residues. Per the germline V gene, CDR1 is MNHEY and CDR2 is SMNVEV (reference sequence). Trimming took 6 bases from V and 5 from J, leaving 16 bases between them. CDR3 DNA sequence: TGTGCCAGCAGCCCACTAGGACTTTGGACCGGGGAGCTGTTTTTT. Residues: CASSPLGLWTGELFF.

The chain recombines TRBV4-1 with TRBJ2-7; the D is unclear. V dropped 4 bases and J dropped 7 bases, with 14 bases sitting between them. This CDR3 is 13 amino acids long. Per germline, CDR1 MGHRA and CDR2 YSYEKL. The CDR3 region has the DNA TGCGCCAGCAGCCCGTACTTGACTGGAGAGCAGTACTTC. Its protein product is CASSPYLTGEQYF.

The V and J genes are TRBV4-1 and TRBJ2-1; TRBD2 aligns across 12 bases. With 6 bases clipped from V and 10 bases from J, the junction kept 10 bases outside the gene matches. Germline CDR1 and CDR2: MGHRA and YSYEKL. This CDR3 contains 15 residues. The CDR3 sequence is CASRNGLAGSTEQFF. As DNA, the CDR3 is TGCGCCAGCAGAAACGGACTAGCGGGGTCTACAGAGCAGTTCTTC.

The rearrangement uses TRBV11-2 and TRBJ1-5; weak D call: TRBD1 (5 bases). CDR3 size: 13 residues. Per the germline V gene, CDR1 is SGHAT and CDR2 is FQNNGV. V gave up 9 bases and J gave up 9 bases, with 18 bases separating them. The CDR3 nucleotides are TGTGCCAGTGGGGGGACCCCCGAGATGCCCCAGCATTTT. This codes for CASGGTPEMPQHF.

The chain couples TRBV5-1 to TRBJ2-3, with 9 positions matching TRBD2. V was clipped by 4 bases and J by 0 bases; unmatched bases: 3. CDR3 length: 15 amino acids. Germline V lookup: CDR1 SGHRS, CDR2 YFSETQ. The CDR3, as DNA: TGCGCCAGCAGCGTGGGACTAGCTAGCACAGATACGCAGTATTTT. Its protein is CASSVGLASTDTQYF.

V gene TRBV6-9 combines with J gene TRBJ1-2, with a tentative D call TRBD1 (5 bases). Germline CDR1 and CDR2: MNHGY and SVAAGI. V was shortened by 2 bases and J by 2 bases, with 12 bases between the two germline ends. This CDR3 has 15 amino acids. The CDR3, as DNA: TGTGCCAGCAGTTATAGTTCCGGGGGAAACTATGGCTACACCTTC. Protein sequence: CASSYSSGGNYGYTF.

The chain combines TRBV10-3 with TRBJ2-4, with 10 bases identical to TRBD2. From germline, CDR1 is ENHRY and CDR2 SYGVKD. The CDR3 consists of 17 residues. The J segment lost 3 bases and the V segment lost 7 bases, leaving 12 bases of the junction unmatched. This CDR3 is CAIISAGGPACKNIQYF. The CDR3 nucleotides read TGTGCCATCATCTCAGCGGGGGGGCCTGCTTGCAAAAACATTCAGTACTTC.

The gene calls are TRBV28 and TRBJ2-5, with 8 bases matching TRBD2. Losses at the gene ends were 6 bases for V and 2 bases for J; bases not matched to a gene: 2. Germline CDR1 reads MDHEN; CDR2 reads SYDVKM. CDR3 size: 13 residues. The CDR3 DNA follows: TGTGCCAGCAGGACGGGGGGGCAAGAGACCCAGTACTTC. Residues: CASRTGGQETQYF.

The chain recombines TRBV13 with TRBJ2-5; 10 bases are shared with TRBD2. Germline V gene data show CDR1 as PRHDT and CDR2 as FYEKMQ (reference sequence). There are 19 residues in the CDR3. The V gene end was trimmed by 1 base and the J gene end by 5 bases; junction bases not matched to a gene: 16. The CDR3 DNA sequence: TGTGCCAGCAGCTTAGATGCACGGACTAGCGGTCCGAGGGGTGAGACCCAGTACTTC. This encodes CASSLDARTSGPRGETQYF.

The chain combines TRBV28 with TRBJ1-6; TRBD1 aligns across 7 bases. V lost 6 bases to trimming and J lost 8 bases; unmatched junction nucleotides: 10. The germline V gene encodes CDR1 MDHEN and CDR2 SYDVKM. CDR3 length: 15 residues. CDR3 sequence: CASRARGSRDSPLHF. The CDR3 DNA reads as TGTGCCAGCAGAGCCAGGGGGAGTCGGGATTCACCCCTCCACTTT.

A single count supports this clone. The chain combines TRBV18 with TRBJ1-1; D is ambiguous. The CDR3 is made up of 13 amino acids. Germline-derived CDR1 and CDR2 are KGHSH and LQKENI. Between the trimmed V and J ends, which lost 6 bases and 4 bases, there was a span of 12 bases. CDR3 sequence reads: CASSVWEGTEAFF. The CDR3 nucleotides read TGTGCCAGCTCGGTCTGGGAGGGCACTGAAGCTTTCTTT.

CDR3 amino acids: CASSLYGGEQYF. The CDR3 bases are TGTGCCAGCAGTCTTTACGGGGGAGAGCAGTACTTC. V usage is TRBV27 and J usage is TRBJ2-7, with D perhaps TRBD2 (6 bases). In germline, CDR1 is MNHEY, CDR2 SMNVEV (reference sequence). Trimming left V 5 bases short and J 7 bases short, with 12 bases between. CDR3 length: 12 residues.

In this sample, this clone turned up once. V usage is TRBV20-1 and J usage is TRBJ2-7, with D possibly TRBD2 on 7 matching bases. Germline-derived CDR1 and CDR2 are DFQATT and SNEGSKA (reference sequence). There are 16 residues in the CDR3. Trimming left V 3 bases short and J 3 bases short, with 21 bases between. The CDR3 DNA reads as TGCAGTGCTAGTGTACACTTCGGGGGGCGCAGCTACGAGCAGTACTTC. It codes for CSASVHFGGRSYEQYF.

CDR3 nucleotide sequence: TGTGCCAGCAGTTATATAGGGGCTCAGTTCTTC. Protein: CASSYIGAQFF. The chain is built from TRBV6-2 or TRBV6-3 and TRBJ2-1; maybe TRBD1 (5 bases). There are 11 residues in the CDR3. Germline assignment: CDR1 MNHEY and CDR2 SVGEGT. V was shortened by 3 bases and J by 13 bases, with 10 bases between the two germline ends.

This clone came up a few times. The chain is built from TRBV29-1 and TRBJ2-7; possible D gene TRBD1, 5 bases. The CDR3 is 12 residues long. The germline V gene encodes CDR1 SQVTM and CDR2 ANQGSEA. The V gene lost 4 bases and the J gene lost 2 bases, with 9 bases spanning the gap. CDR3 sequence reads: CSVAYRPYEQYF. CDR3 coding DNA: TGCAGCGTTGCCTACAGGCCCTACGAGCAGTACTTC.

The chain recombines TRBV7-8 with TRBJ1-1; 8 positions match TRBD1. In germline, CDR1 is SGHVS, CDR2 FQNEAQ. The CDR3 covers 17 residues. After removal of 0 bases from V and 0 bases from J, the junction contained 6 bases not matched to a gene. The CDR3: CASSLAGQGLMNTEAFF. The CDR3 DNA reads TGTGCCAGCAGCTTAGCAGGACAGGGACTCATGAACACTGAAGCTTTCTTT.

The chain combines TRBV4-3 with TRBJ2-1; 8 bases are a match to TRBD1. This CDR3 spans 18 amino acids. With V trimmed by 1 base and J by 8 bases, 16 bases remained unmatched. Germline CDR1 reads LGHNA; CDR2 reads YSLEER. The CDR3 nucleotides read TGCGCCAGCAGCCAAGGTATTAGGGGACAGGCCTTTTCGGATGAGCAGTTCTTC. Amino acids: CASSQGIRGQAFSDEQFF.